This entry is about one T cell receptor (beta chain). It lacks a known antigen. The record has no base qualities; no much larger clone is one base away. From a lookup of the germline V gene, CDR1 and CDR2 are SGDLS and YYNGEE. The CDR3, from cysteine to phenylalanine, totals 17 residues. Of all the DNA, just the CDR3 is kept, 51 bases in frame from base 1. Trimming takes 1 base from V and 2 bases from J, and the germline ends sit 17 bases apart. Library preparation employed the immunoSEQ multiplex PCR assay. In most patients, genomic DNA was isolated using the Qiagen DNeasy Blood and Tissue Kit and sent frozen to Adaptive Biotechnologies for TCR sequencing. Adaptive Biotechnologies carried out high-throughput TCR-beta CDR3 sequencing of genomic DNA for most patients. The study's own analysis went as follows. Adaptive's ImmunoSEQ software was the source of the TCR sequencing data for 18 patients, while three other patients were processed with MiXCR and VDJtools. To correct CD4 versus CD8 sorting errors, any sequence found in both subsets at a frequency ratio below 5:1 was removed. CDR3 nucleotide sequences shared between donor and recipient were removed because their origin could not be assigned. At least 2-fold expansion over unstimulated cells and a minimum CFSE-low frequency of 0.002% (template counts) or 0.001% (read counts) were required for clones to be classified as alloreactive. Clones detected in sequenced pre-transplant spleen, lymph node, or MLR CFSE-low populations of the donor or recipient were defined as mappable. The cumulative frequency of alloreactive clones was calculated as a percentage of all sequences, weighted by copy number. Here the immuneACCESS table is served through TCRdb, limited to in-frame sequences with V and J called. Missing clones are a known gap in these copies; in checked studies unresolved V genes cover under half, and the rest lacks a known reason. V and J calls and clone size follow that table, whereas D and trimming were derived from the DNA. In this sample the table shows 90,000 to 150,000 clones, approximately 95% of which occur a single time. Jointly, the top ten make up over 2.5% of the sample.

The entry originates in a study of graft-versus-host responses after intestinal transplantation (dated by TCRdb to the early 2020s). Study-level background: The transplants that recipients received were multivisceral, liver-intestinal, or isolated intestinal. To identify alloreactive clones, pre-transplant mixed lymphocyte reaction products were sequenced and then compared with unstimulated pre-transplant donor and recipient T cells. All recipients received anti-thymocyte globulin induction followed by maintenance tacrolimus and steroids for roughly three years. A peak of at least 4% donor T cells among recipient peripheral blood mononuclear cells was the definition used for donor T cell macrochimerism. Of the roughly 25 intestinal transplant recipients enrolled in the cohort, one of whom was a retransplant, a few patients without pretransplant specimens were excluded. Graft-versus-host and host-versus-graft alloreactive T cell clones were tracked in the graft, circulation and bone marrow after intestinal transplantation using bulk TCR-beta CDR3 sequencing. Rather than being sequenced by the commercial service, samples from three later patients were sequenced in-house on an Illumina MiSeq and processed with MiXCR.

The time point label for this specimen denotes: cells obtained before transplantation from donor or recipient. CD3+CD4+ and CD3+CD8+ populations were FACS-sorted from unstimulated pre-transplant donor and recipient cells taken from spleen or lymph nodes. Paper-wide results and their limitations: GvH clones were found in recipient bone marrow, and some of the GvH clones appeared earlier in ileal mucosa or blood, which is consistent with an intestinal mucosal origin. The relatively low number and heterogeneity of intestinal transplant patients limited the conclusions. High GvH to HvG T cell clonal ratios were observed in the allografts of patients with donor T cell macrochimerism. Early after transplant, declines in HvG clones were associated with peak levels of circulating GvH clones.

The sequence derives from a human donor who received an intestinal transplant. The chain couples TRBV9 to TRBJ2-3; a confident D gene designation cannot be given. Source: unstimulated CD8+ T cells sorted from spleen or lymph node cells, taken before intestinal transplant. The sequenced DNA is TGTGCCAGCAGCGTAAACGACGGCGGAACCTACACAGATACGCAGTATTTT. Translated, this is CASSVNDGGTYTDTQYF. When the CDR3 is completed using the reference TRBV9 and TRBJ2-3 genes on either side, the full variable domain is DSGVTQTPKHLITATGQRVTLRCSPRSGDLSVYWYQQSLDQGLQFLIQYYNGEERAKGNILERFSAQQFPDLHSELNLSSLELGDSALYFCASSVNDGGTYTDTQYFGPGTRLTVL.